This entry features one T cell receptor beta chain sequence. Antigen: not known. Primers: 60 Vbeta forward and 13 Jbeta reverse. The data were produced by immunoSEQ multiplex PCR, yet TCRdb's version contains in-frame clones alone and is incomplete. The sample includes a few hundred thousand clones, more than 55% of them seen just once. These data belong to a study of cytomegalovirus exposure and HLA in healthy donors. Trimming left V 3 bases short and J 9 bases short, with 12 bases between. The germline V gene has CDR1 MNHEY and CDR2 SMNVEV (reference sequence). This CDR3 is 13 amino acids long. Study-level points and caveats: Association of a missense DCLRE1C variant with TCR beta V- and J-gene trimming was reported in a later analysis. 150 or so TCR beta chains were listed as cytomegalovirus-associated. What a later analysis reportedly showed was that an Asian-associated ancestry cluster had fewer N-insertions than the approximately 700-donor mean.

J is TRBJ2-1 and V is TRBV27, with no clear D. The specimen sequenced was PBMCs. This clonotype was obtained from a female donor in good health and CMV-seronegative. CDR3 residues: CASSFRVGVEQFF. The CDR3 DNA is TGTGCCAGCAGTTTTCGGGTTGGAGTTGAGCAGTTCTTC.